A single sample gave rise to the 10 T cell receptor beta chains below, sequenced in a study of shared clonotypes between healthy human individuals. Clones were read by immunoSEQ multiplex PCR, and TCRdb kept only the in-frame ones, dropping some. The sample carries 2 million to 3 million clones, 93% recorded once. The sequencing sample was made of naive CD4+ T cells from PBMCs. Indicated subset: CD45RA+ positively selected. These receptors were taken from a man aged 18-30 years in good health. Some clones in this sample may be carry-over from other donors' samples.

For the CDR3, the DNA is TGTGCCAGCAGCCAAGGGGTGATGAACACTGAAGCTTTCTTT. It is translated as CASSQGVMNTEAFF. The chain uses TRBV7-9 and TRBJ1-1, with a tentative D call TRBD1 (5 bases). V gave up 5 bases and J gave up 0 bases, with 10 bases separating them. From germline, CDR1 is SEHNR and CDR2 FQNEAQ (reference sequence). The CDR3 covers 14 residues.

This rearrangement joins TRBV5-1 to TRBJ1-4, with TRBD1 matching over 10 bases. V trimming: 5 bases; J trimming: 8 bases; junction bases outside the gene matches: 6. This CDR3 has 14 residues. The germline V gene has CDR1 SGHRS and CDR2 YFSETQ. CDR3 protein: CASRVGTGAEKLFF. DNA of the CDR3: TGCGCCAGCAGGGTGGGGACAGGGGCAGAAAAACTGTTTTTT. Using reference TRBV5-1 and TRBJ1-4 for the parts outside the CDR3, the full variable domain is KAGVTQTPRYLIKTRGQQVTLSCSPISGHRSVSWYQQTPGQGLQFLFEYFSETQRNKGNFPGRFSGRQFSNSRSEMNVSTLELGDSALYLCASRVGTGAEKLFFGSGTQLSVL.

The chain uses TRBV7-2 and TRBJ2-5; 10 bases line up with TRBD2. The germline gives CDR1 SGHTA, CDR2 FQGNSA. The trim removed 5 bases at V and 3 bases at J, leaving 9 bases unmatched. This CDR3 spans 16 amino acids. The CDR3 spells CASSPSWLAGEETQYF. In DNA form, the CDR3 reads TGTGCCAGCAGCCCTTCTTGGCTAGCGGGGGAAGAGACCCAGTACTTC.

V and J are TRBV2 and TRBJ1-1; 8 nucleotides line up with TRBD1. The V gene end was trimmed by 6 bases and the J gene end by 4 bases; junction bases not matched to a gene: 19. Germline assignment: CDR1 SNHLY and CDR2 FYNNEI. The CDR3 is 18 amino acids. CDR3 nucleotide sequence: TGTGCCAGCAGCCTCCTATCAGGGGGCCTAGGACGGGGCACTGAAGCTTTCTTT. Protein: CASSLLSGGLGRGTEAFF.

The rearrangement uses TRBV7-2 and TRBJ1-2; no definite D call. The CDR3 spans 14 residues. Germline loops: CDR1 SGHTA, CDR2 FQGNSA. Between the trimmed V and J ends, which lost 5 bases and 0 bases, there was a span of 10 bases. The CDR3 sequence is CASSPAATNYGYTF. The CDR3 DNA reads as TGTGCCAGCAGCCCCGCGGCTACTAACTATGGCTACACCTTC. The full variable domain, rest sourced from reference TRBV7-2 and TRBJ1-2, is GAGVSQSPSNKVTEKGKDVELRCDPISGHTALYWYRQSLGQGLEFLIYFQGNSAPDKSGLPSDRFSAERTGGSVSTLTIQRTQQEDSAVYLCASSPAATNYGYTFGSGTRLTVV.

Note on this clone: The identical CDR3 is also encoded by other nucleotide sequences in the sample. The chain has TRBV7-3 and TRBJ2-2, with TRBD2 matching 12 bases. Germline CDR1 SGHTA, CDR2 FQGTGA. The CDR3 is 15 amino acids. The V and J ends lost 5 bases and 5 bases, in that order; junction bases with no gene match: 3. In DNA, the CDR3 is TGTGCCAGCAGCCCAGGACTAGCGGGAACCGGGGAGCTGTTTTTT. This sequence encodes CASSPGLAGTGELFF.

V gene TRBV6-5 combines with J gene TRBJ1-2; 8 bases align to TRBD1. Losses at the gene ends were 4 bases for V and 8 bases for J; bases not matched to a gene: 9. The CDR3 is 14 residues long. The germline gives CDR1 MNHEY, CDR2 SVGAGI. CDR3 sequence (DNA): TGTGCCAGCAGTTCGTCGGACAGGGCAAGCGGCTACACCTTC. Its protein is CASSSSDRASGYTF.

The gene calls are TRBV28 and TRBJ2-7; TRBD1 aligns across 7 bases. Trimming took 7 bases from V and 3 from J; bases not matched to a gene: 6. CDR3 length equals 13 residues. Germline V CDR1 and CDR2: MDHEN, SYDVKM. DNA for the CDR3: TGTGCCAGCAAACCCGGACAGGACTACGAGCAGTACTTC. Encoded protein: CASKPGQDYEQYF.

The chain recombines TRBV13 with TRBJ2-1, with 10 positions matching TRBD2. The CDR3 is 17 residues long. Germline lookup yields CDR1 PRHDT and CDR2 FYEKMQ (reference sequence). The trim removed 4 bases at V and 3 bases at J, leaving 9 bases unmatched. Here the CDR3 reads CASSSAFLAGGYNEQFF. Here the CDR3 DNA reads TGTGCCAGCAGCTCAGCATTTTTAGCGGGAGGCTACAATGAGCAGTTCTTC.

This chain connects TRBV6-5 to TRBJ2-7, with 10 bases lining up with TRBD2. The CDR3 is made up of 15 amino acids. Germline CDR1 is MNHEY and CDR2 is SVGAGI. V trimming: 2 bases; J trimming: 2 bases; junction bases outside the gene matches: 3. CDR3 residues: CASSYLLAGAYEQYF. CDR3 nucleotides: TGTGCCAGCAGTTACCTTCTAGCGGGAGCCTACGAGCAGTACTTC.